A selection of T cell receptor beta chains follows, all from one sample in a study of shared clonotypes between healthy human individuals. Clones were sequenced by immunoSEQ multiplex PCR, and TCRdb holds only the in-frame ones, with some missing. Counted here are over a million clones, approximately 96% occurring once; the ten biggest clones make up about 1%. The sample was naive CD4+ T cells sorted from blood. These receptors were obtained from a man aged 30-40 years in good health. Both conserved end residues are part of each CDR3. Fields, in order: clone size, D gene, V gene, J gene, CDR3 protein, CDR3 DNA. A D gene is named only where the DNA matches it firmly. The size of a clone is reported for some rows only, either as once, few or many, or as a class for expanded clones.

size: -
D: -
V: TRBV6-1
J: TRBJ2-1
CDR3: CASSQYNEQFF
DNA: TGTGCCAGCAGTCAGTACAATGAGCAGTTCTTC

size: -
D: TRBD1
V: TRBV10-1
J: TRBJ1-4
CDR3: CASSESGYGTGNEKLFF
DNA: TGCGCCAGCAGTGAGTCGGGATATGGGACAGGGAATGAAAAACTGTTTTTT

size: once
D: -
V: TRBV27
J: TRBJ2-7
CDR3: CASSLMDSGEQYF
DNA: TGTGCCAGCAGTTTGATGGACAGCGGCGAGCAGTACTTC

size: -
D: -
V: TRBV7-9
J: TRBJ2-1
CDR3: CASSLNDEQFF
DNA: TGTGCCAGCAGCTTAAATGATGAGCAGTTCTTC

size: -
D: TRBD2
V: TRBV5-6
J: TRBJ2-5
CDR3: CASSGTSGQTQYF
DNA: TGTGCCAGCAGCGGCACTAGCGGGCAGACCCAGTACTTC

size: -
D: -
V: TRBV9
J: TRBJ2-1
CDR3: CASSHRANYNEQFF
DNA: TGTGCCAGCAGCCATCGCGCCAACTACAATGAGCAGTTCTTC

size: -
D: -
V: TRBV15
J: TRBJ2-3
CDR3: CATSRALGGLDTQYF
DNA: TGTGCCACCAGCAGGGCCCTCGGGGGGCTAGATACGCAGTATTTT

size: -
D: -
V: TRBV28
J: TRBJ2-7
CDR3: CASSLKGEQYF
DNA: TGTGCCAGCAGTTTAAAGGGCGAGCAGTACTTC

size: -
D: -
V: TRBV7-3
J: TRBJ2-5
CDR3: CASSISLQETQYF
DNA: TGTGCCAGCAGCATCTCGCTTCAAGAGACCCAGTACTTC

size: -
D: -
V: TRBV5-1
J: TRBJ2-3
CDR3: CASSLAAGRTDTQYF
DNA: TGCGCCAGCAGCTTGGCGGCGGGCAGGACAGATACGCAGTATTTT

size: -
D: -
V: TRBV5-1
J: TRBJ2-1
CDR3: CASSRPSYNEQFF
DNA: TGCGCCAGCAGCCGTCCATCCTACAATGAGCAGTTCTTC

size: -
D: -
V: TRBV18
J: TRBJ1-3
CDR3: CASSLSRADTIYF
DNA: TGTGCCAGCTCACTTTCCAGGGCGGACACCATATATTTT

size: once
D: -
V: TRBV28
J: TRBJ1-5
CDR3: CASSPILGQHQPQHF
DNA: TGTGCCAGCAGTCCCATTTTGGGGCAGCATCAGCCCCAGCATTTT

size: -
D: TRBD1
V: TRBV19
J: TRBJ2-7
CDR3: CASSIEGTGVYEQYF
DNA: TGTGCCAGTAGTATAGAGGGGACAGGAGTTTACGAGCAGTACTTC

size: -
D: TRBD1
V: TRBV7-6
J: TRBJ1-5
CDR3: CASSNRQGAFANQPQHF
DNA: TGTGCCAGCAGCAACAGACAGGGGGCATTTGCCAATCAGCCCCAGCATTTT

size: -
D: -
V: TRBV11-1
J: TRBJ1-2
CDR3: CASSPGHASRSHTF
DNA: TGTGCCAGCAGCCCGGGACACGCCTCGAGATCTCACACCTTC

size: -
D: TRBD1
V: TRBV6-1
J: TRBJ1-2
CDR3: CASTWGQGANYGYTF
DNA: TGTGCCAGCACCTGGGGACAGGGGGCTAACTATGGCTACACCTTC

size: -
D: -
V: TRBV5-1
J: TRBJ2-1
CDR3: CASSYRDLYNEQFF
DNA: TGCGCCAGCAGCTACCGGGACCTATACAATGAGCAGTTCTTC

size: -
D: -
V: TRBV5-6
J: TRBJ2-1
CDR3: CASSLEAVYNEQFF
DNA: TGTGCCAGCAGCTTGGAGGCAGTATACAATGAGCAGTTCTTC

size: -
D: TRBD1
V: TRBV5-6
J: TRBJ1-4
CDR3: CASSWTGINEKLFF
DNA: TGTGCCAGCAGCTGGACAGGGATTAATGAAAAACTGTTTTTT

size: -
D: TRBD1
V: TRBV4-1
J: TRBJ2-1
CDR3: CASSHSPGQGANEQFF
DNA: TGCGCCAGCAGCCACTCGCCGGGACAGGGGGCAAATGAGCAGTTCTTC

size: -
D: -
V: TRBV7-7
J: TRBJ2-3
CDR3: CASSRRQGGTDTQYF
DNA: TGTGCTAGCAGCCGCCGACAGGGAGGTACAGATACGCAGTATTTT

size: -
D: -
V: TRBV2
J: TRBJ1-1
CDR3: CASSGRRSEAFF
DNA: TGTGCCAGCAGTGGACGGAGATCTGAAGCTTTCTTT

size: -
D: -
V: TRBV29-1
J: TRBJ2-7
CDR3: CSGRVGNQWSYEQYF
DNA: TGCAGCGGCCGTGTGGGGAATCAGTGGTCCTACGAGCAGTACTTC

size: once
D: -
V: TRBV18
J: TRBJ2-5
CDR3: CASSPRLPSNQETQYF
DNA: TGTGCCAGCTCACCCCGTCTCCCGTCCAACCAAGAGACCCAGTACTTC

size: -
D: -
V: TRBV5-1
J: TRBJ2-3
CDR3: CASSTQGSDTQYF
DNA: TGCGCCAGCTCGACGCAGGGCTCAGATACGCAGTATTTT

size: -
D: -
V: TRBV27
J: TRBJ2-7
CDR3: CASSPETSPYEQYF
DNA: TGTGCCAGCAGTCCAGAGACTAGTCCCTACGAGCAGTACTTC

size: once
D: TRBD2
V: TRBV7-2
J: TRBJ2-5
CDR3: CASSLGLAGGQETQYF
DNA: TGTGCCAGCAGCTTAGGACTAGCGGGCGGCCAAGAGACCCAGTACTTC

size: -
D: -
V: TRBV10-1
J: TRBJ2-7
CDR3: CASSDSGTYEQYF
DNA: TGCGCCAGCAGTGATTCCGGCACCTACGAGCAGTACTTC

size: -
D: -
V: TRBV27
J: TRBJ2-1
CDR3: CASSLSRFAGYDNEQFF
DNA: TGTGCCAGCAGTTTAAGCCGGTTTGCGGGATATGACAATGAGCAGTTCTTC

size: -
D: -
V: TRBV5-1
J: TRBJ2-5
CDR3: CASRARRGRLETQYF
DNA: TGCGCCAGCAGAGCACGGAGGGGGCGCTTGGAGACCCAGTACTTC

size: -
D: -
V: TRBV10-1
J: TRBJ2-3
CDR3: CASSPMSDTDTQYF
DNA: TGCGCCAGCAGTCCGATGAGTGACACAGATACGCAGTATTTT

size: -
D: -
V: TRBV6-5
J: TRBJ2-2
CDR3: CASSNTNTGELFF
DNA: TGTGCCAGCAGTAACACGAACACCGGGGAGCTGTTTTTT

size: -
D: -
V: TRBV5-1
J: TRBJ2-3
CDR3: CASSLGEGTQYF
DNA: TGCGCCAGCAGCTTGGGTGAGGGTACGCAGTATTTT

size: -
D: TRBD2
V: TRBV6-1
J: TRBJ2-7
CDR3: CASSARTVGGSGTYEQYF
DNA: TGTGCCAGCAGTGCCCGAACCGTCGGGGGGTCAGGCACCTACGAGCAGTACTTC

size: once
D: -
V: TRBV5-1
J: TRBJ2-5
CDR3: CASSLGPIGRLETQYF
DNA: TGCGCCAGCAGCTTGGGCCCCATCGGCAGGCTAGAGACCCAGTACTTC

size: -
D: -
V: TRBV9
J: TRBJ1-1
CDR3: CASSVGVIGEAFF
DNA: TGTGCCAGCAGCGTAGGAGTGATCGGTGAAGCTTTCTTT

size: -
D: -
V: TRBV11-2
J: TRBJ2-7
CDR3: CASSLGSWPAGATYEQYF
DNA: TGTGCCAGCAGCTTAGGATCGTGGCCAGCGGGCGCCACCTACGAGCAGTACTTC

size: -
D: TRBD1
V: TRBV5-6
J: TRBJ1-4
CDR3: CASTLQGVDEKLFF
DNA: TGTGCCAGCACCTTACAGGGGGTGGATGAAAAACTGTTTTTT

size: once
D: -
V: TRBV5-6
J: TRBJ1-2
CDR3: CASSSPTGFPYGYTF
DNA: TGTGCCAGCAGCTCTCCTACAGGGTTCCCCTATGGCTACACCTTC

size: -
D: -
V: TRBV4-1
J: TRBJ1-1
CDR3: CASSQRAMNTEAFF
DNA: TGCGCCAGCAGCCAGCGGGCGATGAACACTGAAGCTTTCTTT

size: once
D: TRBD2
V: TRBV28
J: TRBJ2-2
CDR3: CASSFSGSKNTGELFF
DNA: TGTGCCAGCAGTTTTAGCGGGAGTAAGAACACCGGGGAGCTGTTTTTT

size: -
D: TRBD2
V: TRBV6-5
J: TRBJ2-7
CDR3: CASSYSTSGSKGQYF
DNA: TGTGCCAGCAGTTACTCGACTAGCGGGAGTAAGGGGCAGTACTTC

size: -
D: -
V: TRBV9
J: TRBJ2-2
CDR3: CASSVGVDGGELFF
DNA: TGTGCCAGCAGCGTAGGTGTAGACGGCGGGGAGCTGTTTTTT

size: -
D: TRBD2
V: TRBV14
J: TRBJ2-1
CDR3: CASSPRSRLAGVDEQFF
DNA: TGTGCCAGCAGCCCACGATCAAGACTAGCGGGAGTGGATGAGCAGTTCTTC

size: -
D: -
V: TRBV9
J: TRBJ2-5
CDR3: CASSSMAGTSETQYF
DNA: TGTGCCAGCAGCTCAATGGCCGGGACTTCGGAGACCCAGTACTTC

size: -
D: -
V: TRBV7-9
J: TRBJ2-7
CDR3: CASSLVGVYEQYF
DNA: TGTGCCAGCAGCTTAGTCGGAGTCTACGAGCAGTACTTC

size: -
D: -
V: TRBV5-4
J: TRBJ2-2
CDR3: CASSPAGANTGELFF
DNA: TGTGCCAGCAGCCCGGCTGGGGCGAACACCGGGGAGCTGTTTTTT

size: once
D: TRBD1
V: TRBV19
J: TRBJ1-1
CDR3: CASSIEGQGPYGAFF
DNA: TGTGCCAGTAGTATAGAGGGACAGGGACCCTACGGAGCTTTCTTT

size: once
D: -
V: TRBV5-4
J: TRBJ2-2
CDR3: CASSLTSLTGELFF
DNA: TGTGCCAGCAGCCTGACTAGTTTAACCGGGGAGCTGTTTTTT

size: -
D: TRBD2
V: TRBV11-2
J: TRBJ2-7
CDR3: CASSLDPRAGEGEQYF
DNA: TGTGCCAGCAGCTTAGATCCACGGGCGGGAGAGGGCGAGCAGTACTTC

size: -
D: -
V: TRBV7-3
J: TRBJ2-3
CDR3: CASSPAGGTDTQYF
DNA: TGTGCCAGCAGCCCCGCCGGGGGCACAGATACGCAGTATTTT

size: -
D: -
V: TRBV14
J: TRBJ2-2
CDR3: CASSQRRTNTGELFF
DNA: TGTGCCAGCAGCCAAAGGCGGACGAACACCGGGGAGCTGTTTTTT

size: -
D: TRBD2
V: TRBV9
J: TRBJ2-7
CDR3: CASSAGLAGHEQYF
DNA: TGTGCCAGCAGCGCCGGACTAGCGGGACACGAGCAGTACTTC

size: once
D: TRBD1
V: TRBV28
J: TRBJ2-7
CDR3: CASSFGGTAGDEQYF
DNA: TGTGCCAGCAGTTTTGGTGGGACAGCTGGGGACGAGCAGTACTTC

size: -
D: -
V: TRBV10-3
J: TRBJ2-3
CDR3: CAISPTGSTDTQYF
DNA: TGTGCCATCAGTCCAACCGGGAGCACAGATACGCAGTATTTT

size: -
D: -
V: TRBV2
J: TRBJ2-3
CDR3: CASSAGTFITDTQYF
DNA: TGTGCCAGCAGTGCCGGGACTTTCATCACAGATACGCAGTATTTT

size: -
D: TRBD1
V: TRBV14
J: TRBJ2-7
CDR3: CASSQDGGYRGSEQYF
DNA: TGTGCCAGCAGCCAAGATGGGGGTTACAGGGGCAGCGAGCAGTACTTC

size: -
D: TRBD1
V: TRBV19
J: TRBJ2-3
CDR3: CASSIPGQGTDTQYF
DNA: TGTGCCAGTAGTATACCGGGACAGGGGACAGATACGCAGTATTTT

size: -
D: -
V: TRBV2
J: TRBJ1-2
CDR3: CASRSDIYGYTF
DNA: TGTGCCAGCCGATCGGATATCTATGGCTACACCTTC